This entry describes one T cell receptor beta chain. This specimen comes from a study of blood T cell repertoires in COVID-19. Study-level background: The study drew acute and convalescent COVID-19 samples from the United States, Italy and Spain. T cells, B-cell-depleted T cells, or PBMCs supplied cDNA or gDNA.

The authors' processing: From reference gene primer amplification, estimates of nucleated cell counts were derived. Libraries were prepared by immunoSEQ multiplex PCR; TCRdb keeps only in-frame clonotypes and omits some of them. The V and J calls and the clone size are those of that table, but D and trimming were determined from the DNA. The sample holds about 240,000 clones, around four fifths seen once. The CDR3 spans 12 residues. V lost 7 bases and J lost 8; bases outside the gene matches: 5. Germline CDR1 and CDR2: PRHDT and FYEKMQ (reference sequence). The chain employs TRBV13 and TRBJ2-1; 7 positions match TRBD2. The specimen sequenced was peripheral blood. The TCR was taken from a woman aged 55-70 years with active or convalescent COVID-19. CDR3 sequence: CASTGGSYEQFF. The CDR3 nucleotides are TGTGCCAGCACCGGCGGGAGCTATGAGCAGTTCTTC.